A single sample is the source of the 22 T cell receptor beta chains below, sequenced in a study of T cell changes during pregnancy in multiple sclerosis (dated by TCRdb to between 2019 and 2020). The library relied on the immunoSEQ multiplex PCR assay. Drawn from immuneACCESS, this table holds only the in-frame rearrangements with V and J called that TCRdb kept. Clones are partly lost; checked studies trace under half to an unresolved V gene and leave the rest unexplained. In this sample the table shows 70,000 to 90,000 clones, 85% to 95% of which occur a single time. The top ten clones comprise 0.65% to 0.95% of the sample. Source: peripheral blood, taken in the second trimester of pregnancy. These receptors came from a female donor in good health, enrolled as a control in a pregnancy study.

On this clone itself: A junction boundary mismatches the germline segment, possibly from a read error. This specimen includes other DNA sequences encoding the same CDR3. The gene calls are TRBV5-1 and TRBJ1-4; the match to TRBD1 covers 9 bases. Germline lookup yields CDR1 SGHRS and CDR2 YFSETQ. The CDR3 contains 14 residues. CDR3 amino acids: CASSWTGDREKLFF. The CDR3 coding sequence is TGCGCCAGCAGCTGGACAGGGGATCGTGAAAAATTGTTTTTT.

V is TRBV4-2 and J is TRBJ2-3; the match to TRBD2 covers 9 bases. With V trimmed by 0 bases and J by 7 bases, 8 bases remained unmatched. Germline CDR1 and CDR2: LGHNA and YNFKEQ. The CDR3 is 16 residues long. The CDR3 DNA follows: TGTGCCAGCAGCCAAGATCTAGGGACTAGCCAAAATACGCAGTATTTT. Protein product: CASSQDLGTSQNTQYF.

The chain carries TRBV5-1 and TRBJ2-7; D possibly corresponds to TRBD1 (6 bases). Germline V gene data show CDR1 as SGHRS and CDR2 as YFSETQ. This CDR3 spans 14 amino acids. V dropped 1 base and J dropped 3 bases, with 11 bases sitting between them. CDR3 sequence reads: CASSLYRDNYEQYF. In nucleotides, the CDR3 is TGCGCCAGCAGCTTGTATCGGGACAACTACGAGCAGTACTTC.

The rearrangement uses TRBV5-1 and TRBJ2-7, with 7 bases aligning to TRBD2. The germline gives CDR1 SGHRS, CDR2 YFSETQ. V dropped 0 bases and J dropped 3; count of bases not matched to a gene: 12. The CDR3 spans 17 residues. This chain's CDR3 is CASSLARRGNHYYEQYF. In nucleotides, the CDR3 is TGCGCCAGCAGCTTGGCCCGGCGGGGGAATCACTACTACGAGCAGTACTTC.

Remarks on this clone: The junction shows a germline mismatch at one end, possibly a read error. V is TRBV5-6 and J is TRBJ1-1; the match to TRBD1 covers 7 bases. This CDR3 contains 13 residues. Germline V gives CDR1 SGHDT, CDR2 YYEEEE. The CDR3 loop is CASSADRVPRLDF. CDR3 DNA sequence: TGTGCCAGCAGCGCCGACAGGGTCCCACGACTGGATTTT.

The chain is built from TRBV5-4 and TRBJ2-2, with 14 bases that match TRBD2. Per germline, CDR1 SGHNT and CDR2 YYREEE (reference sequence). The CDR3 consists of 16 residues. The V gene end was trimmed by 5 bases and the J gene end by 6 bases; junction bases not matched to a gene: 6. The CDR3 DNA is TGTGCCAGCAGAAGACTAGCGGGGGGGCTATCCGGGGAGCTGTTTTTT. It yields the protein CASRRLAGGLSGELFF.

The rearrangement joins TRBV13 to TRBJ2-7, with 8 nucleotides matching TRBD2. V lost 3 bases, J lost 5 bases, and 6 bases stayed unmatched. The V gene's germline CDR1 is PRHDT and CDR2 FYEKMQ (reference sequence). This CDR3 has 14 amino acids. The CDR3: CASSFGGGPHEQYF. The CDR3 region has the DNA TGTGCCAGCAGCTTCGGGGGGGGACCCCACGAGCAGTACTTC.

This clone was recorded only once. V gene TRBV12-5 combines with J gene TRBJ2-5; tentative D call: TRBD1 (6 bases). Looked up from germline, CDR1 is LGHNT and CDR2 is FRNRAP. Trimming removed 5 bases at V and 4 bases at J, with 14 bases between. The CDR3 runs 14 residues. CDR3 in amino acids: CASGRTQGRETQYF. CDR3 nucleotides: TGTGCTAGTGGTCGGACACAGGGTCGAGAGACCCAGTACTTC.

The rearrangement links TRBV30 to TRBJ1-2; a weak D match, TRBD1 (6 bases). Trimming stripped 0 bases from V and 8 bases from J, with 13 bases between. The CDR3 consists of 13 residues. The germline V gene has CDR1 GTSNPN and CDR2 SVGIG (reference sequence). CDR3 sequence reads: CAWSVGGGWGYTF. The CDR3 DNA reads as TGTGCCTGGAGTGTAGGGGGGGGCTGGGGCTACACCTTC. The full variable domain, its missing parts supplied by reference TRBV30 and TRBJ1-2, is SQTIHQWPATLVQPVGSPLSLECTVEGTSNPNLYWYRQAAGRGLQLLFYSVGIGQISSEVPQNLSASRPQDRQFILSSKKLLLSDSGFYLCAWSVGGGWGYTFGSGTRLTVV.

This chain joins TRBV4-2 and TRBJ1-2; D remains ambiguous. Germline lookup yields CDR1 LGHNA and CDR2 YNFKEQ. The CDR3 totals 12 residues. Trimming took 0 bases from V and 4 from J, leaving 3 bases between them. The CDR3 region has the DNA TGTGCCAGCAGCCAAGACTCCTATGGCTACACCTTC. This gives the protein CASSQDSYGYTF.

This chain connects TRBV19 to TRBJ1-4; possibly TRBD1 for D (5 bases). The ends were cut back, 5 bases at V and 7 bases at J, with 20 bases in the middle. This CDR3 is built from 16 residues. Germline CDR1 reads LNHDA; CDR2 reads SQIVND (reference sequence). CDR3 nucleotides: TGTGCCAGTAGTCCCCTAAGCGGGGGAGCGCTTGAAAAACTGTTTTTT. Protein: CASSPLSGGALEKLFF.

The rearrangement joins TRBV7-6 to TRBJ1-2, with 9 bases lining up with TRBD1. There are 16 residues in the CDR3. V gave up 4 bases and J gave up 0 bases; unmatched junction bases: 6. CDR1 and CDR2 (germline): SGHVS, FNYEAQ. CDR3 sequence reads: CASSSGQGRANYGYTF. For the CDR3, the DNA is TGTGCCAGCAGCTCGGGACAGGGTAGGGCTAACTATGGCTACACCTTC.

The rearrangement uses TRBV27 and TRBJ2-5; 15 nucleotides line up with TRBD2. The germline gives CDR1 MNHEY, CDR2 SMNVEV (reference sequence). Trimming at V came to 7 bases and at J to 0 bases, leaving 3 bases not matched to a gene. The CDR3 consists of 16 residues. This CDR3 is CASTGTSGGYQETQYF. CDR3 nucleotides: TGTGCCAGCACCGGGACTAGCGGGGGGTACCAAGAGACCCAGTACTTC.

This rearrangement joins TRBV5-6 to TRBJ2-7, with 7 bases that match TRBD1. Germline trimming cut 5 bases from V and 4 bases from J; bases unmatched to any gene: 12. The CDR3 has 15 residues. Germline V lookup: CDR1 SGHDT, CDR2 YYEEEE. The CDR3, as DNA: TGTGCCAGCAGTCCCCCGGACAGGTTGGTATACGAGCAGTACTTC. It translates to CASSPPDRLVYEQYF.

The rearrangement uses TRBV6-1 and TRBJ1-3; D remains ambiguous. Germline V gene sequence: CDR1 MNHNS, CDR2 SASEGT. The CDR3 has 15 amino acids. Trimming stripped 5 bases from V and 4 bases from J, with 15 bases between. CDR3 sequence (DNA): TGTGCCAGCAGTAGGGTTTGGGGAGCAGGAAACACCATATATTTT. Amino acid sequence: CASSRVWGAGNTIYF.

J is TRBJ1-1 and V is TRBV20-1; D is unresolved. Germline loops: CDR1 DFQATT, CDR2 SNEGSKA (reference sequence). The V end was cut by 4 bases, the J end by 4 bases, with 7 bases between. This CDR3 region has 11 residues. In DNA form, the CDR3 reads TGCAGTGCTAAGACACCCACTGAAGCTTTCTTT. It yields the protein CSAKTPTEAFF.

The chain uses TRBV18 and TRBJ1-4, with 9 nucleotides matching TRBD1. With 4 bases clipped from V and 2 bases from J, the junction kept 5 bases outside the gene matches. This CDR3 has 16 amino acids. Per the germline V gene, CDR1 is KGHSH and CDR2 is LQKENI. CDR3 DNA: TGTGCCAGCTCACACACAGGACAGGGGACTAATGAAAAACTGTTTTTT. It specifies CASSHTGQGTNEKLFF.

The DNA of the CDR3 is TGTGCCAGCAGCCCCGGGGGTGAACCTGGAAACACCATATATTTT. Translated: CASSPGGEPGNTIYF. The chain carries TRBV6-5 and TRBJ1-3; D perhaps matches TRBD1 (5 bases). V lost 6 bases, J lost 2 bases, and 14 bases lay in between. This CDR3 has 15 amino acids. In germline, CDR1 is MNHEY, CDR2 SVGAGI.

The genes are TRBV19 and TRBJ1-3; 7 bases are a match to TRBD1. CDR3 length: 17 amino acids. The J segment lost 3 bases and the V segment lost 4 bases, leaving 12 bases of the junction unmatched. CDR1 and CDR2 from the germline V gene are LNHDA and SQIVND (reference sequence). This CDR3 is CASSKMRGQDYGNTIYF. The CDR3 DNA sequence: TGTGCCAGTAGTAAAATGAGGGGGCAGGACTATGGAAACACCATATATTTT. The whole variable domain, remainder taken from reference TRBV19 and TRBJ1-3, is DGGITQSPKYLFRKEGQNVTLSCEQNLNHDAMYWYRQDPGQGLRLIYYSQIVNDFQKGDIAEGYSVSREKKESFPLTVTSAQKNPTAFYLCASSKMRGQDYGNTIYFGEGSWLTVV.

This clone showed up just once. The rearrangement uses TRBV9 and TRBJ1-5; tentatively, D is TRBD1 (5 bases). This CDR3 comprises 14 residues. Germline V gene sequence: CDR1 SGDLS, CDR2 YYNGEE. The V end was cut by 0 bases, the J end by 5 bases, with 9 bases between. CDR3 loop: CASSVGPGDQPQHF. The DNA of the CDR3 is TGTGCCAGCAGCGTAGGCCCGGGGGATCAGCCCCAGCATTTT.

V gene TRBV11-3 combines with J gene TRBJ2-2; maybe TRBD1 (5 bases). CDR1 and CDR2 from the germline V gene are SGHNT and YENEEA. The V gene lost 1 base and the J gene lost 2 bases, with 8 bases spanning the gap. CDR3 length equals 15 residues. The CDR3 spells CASSLVTDNTGELFF. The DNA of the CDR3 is TGTGCCAGCAGCTTAGTGACAGATAACACCGGGGAGCTGTTTTTT. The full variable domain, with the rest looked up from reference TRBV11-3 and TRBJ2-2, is EAGVVQSPRYKIIEKKQPVAFWCNPISGHNTLYWYLQNLGQGPELLIRYENEEAVDDSQLPKDRFSAERLKGVDSTLKIQPAELGDSAVYLCASSLVTDNTGELFFGEGSRLTVL.

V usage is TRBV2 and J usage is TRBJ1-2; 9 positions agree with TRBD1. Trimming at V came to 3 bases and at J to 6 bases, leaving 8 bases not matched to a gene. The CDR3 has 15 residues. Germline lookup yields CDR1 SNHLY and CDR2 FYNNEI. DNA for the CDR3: TGTGCCAGCAGTGAGACCCGGGACAGGGCGGATGGCTACACCTTC. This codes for CASSETRDRADGYTF.